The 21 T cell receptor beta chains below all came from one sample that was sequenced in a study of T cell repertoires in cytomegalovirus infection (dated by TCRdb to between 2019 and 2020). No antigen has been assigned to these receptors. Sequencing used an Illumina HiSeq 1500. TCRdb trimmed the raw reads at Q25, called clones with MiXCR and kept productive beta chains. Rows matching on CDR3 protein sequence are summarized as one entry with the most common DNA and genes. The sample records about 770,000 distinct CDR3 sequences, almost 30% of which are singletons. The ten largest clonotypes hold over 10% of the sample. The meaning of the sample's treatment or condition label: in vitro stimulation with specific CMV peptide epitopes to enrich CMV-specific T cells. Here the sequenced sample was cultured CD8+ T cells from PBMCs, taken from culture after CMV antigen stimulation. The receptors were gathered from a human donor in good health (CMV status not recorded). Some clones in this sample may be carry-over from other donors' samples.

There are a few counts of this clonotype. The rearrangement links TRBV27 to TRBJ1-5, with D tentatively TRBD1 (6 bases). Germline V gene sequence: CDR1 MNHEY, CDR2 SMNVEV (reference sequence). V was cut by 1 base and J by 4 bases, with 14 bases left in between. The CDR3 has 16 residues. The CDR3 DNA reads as TGTGCCAGCAGTTTATTAACCGGGGGCTTAAATCAGCCCCAGCATTTT. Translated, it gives CASSLLTGGLNQPQHF.

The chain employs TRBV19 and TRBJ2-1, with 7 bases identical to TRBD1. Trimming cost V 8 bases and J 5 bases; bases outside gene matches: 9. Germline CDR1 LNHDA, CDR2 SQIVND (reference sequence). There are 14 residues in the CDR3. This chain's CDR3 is CASSQGNANNEQFF. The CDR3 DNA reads TGTGCCAGTTCACAGGGGAATGCAAACAATGAGCAGTTCTTC.

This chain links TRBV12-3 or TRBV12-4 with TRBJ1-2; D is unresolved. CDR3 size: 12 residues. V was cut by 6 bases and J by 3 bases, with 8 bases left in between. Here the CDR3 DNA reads TGTGCCAGCAGCCCTGGGGACTATGGCTACACCTTC. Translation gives CASSPGDYGYTF.

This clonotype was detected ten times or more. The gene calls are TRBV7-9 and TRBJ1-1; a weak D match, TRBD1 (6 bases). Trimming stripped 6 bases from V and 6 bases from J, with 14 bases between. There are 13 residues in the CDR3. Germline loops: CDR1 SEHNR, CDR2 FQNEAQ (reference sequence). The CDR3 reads CASRDSLYAEAFF. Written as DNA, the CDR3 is TGTGCCAGCAGGGACAGTTTGTATGCTGAAGCTTTCTTT. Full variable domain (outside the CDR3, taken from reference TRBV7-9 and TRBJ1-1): DTGVSQNPRHKITKRGQNVTFRCDPISEHNRLYWYRQTLGQGPEFLTYFQNEAQLEKSRLLSDRFSAERPKGSFSTLEIQRTEQGDSAMYLCASRDSLYAEAFFGQGTRLTVV.

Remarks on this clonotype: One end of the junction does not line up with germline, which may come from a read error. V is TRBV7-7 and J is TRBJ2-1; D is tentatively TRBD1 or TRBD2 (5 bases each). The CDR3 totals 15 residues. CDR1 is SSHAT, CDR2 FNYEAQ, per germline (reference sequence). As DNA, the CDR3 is TGTGCTAGCAGCTTAAACGGGGCCCTCTACAATGAGCAGTTCTTC. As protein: CASSLNGALYNEQFF.

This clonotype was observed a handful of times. The CDR3 loop is CASSHPGTSSTDTQYF. DNA for the CDR3: TGCGCCAGCAGCCATCCCGGGACTAGCAGCACAGATACGCAGTATTTT. V and J are TRBV4-1 and TRBJ2-3; 9 bases align to TRBD2. The CDR3 is 16 residues long. Trimming at V came to 3 bases and at J to 0 bases, leaving 4 bases not matched to a gene. CDR1 and CDR2 from the germline V gene are MGHRA and YSYEKL.

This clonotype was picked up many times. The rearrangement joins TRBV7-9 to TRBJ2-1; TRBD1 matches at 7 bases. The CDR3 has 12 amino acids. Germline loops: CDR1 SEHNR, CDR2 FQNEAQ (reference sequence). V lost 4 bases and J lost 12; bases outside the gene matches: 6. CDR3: CASSSDRRLQFF. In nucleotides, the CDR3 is TGTGCCAGCAGCTCGGACAGGAGGTTGCAGTTCTTC.

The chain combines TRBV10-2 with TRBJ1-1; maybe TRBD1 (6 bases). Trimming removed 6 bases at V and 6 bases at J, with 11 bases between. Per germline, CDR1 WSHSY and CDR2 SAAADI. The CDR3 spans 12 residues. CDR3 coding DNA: TGCGCCAGCAGATCTAACAGGGCTGAAGCTTTCTTT. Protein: CASRSNRAEAFF.

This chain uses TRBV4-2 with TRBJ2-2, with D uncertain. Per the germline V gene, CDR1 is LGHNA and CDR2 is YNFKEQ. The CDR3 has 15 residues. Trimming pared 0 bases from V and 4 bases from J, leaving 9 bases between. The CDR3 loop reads CASSQEAQSTGELFF. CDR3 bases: TGTGCCAGCAGCCAAGAAGCACAGAGCACCGGGGAGCTGTTTTTT.

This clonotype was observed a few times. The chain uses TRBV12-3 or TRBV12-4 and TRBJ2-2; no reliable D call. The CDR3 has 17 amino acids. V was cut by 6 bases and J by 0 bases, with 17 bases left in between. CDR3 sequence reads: CASSPVSPEPNTGELFF. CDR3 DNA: TGTGCCAGCAGCCCCGTATCTCCAGAACCGAACACCGGGGAGCTGTTTTTT.

CDR3: CASSKTGDVYEQYF. Here the CDR3 DNA reads TGTGCCAGCAGCAAGACAGGGGACGTCTACGAGCAGTACTTC. The chain links TRBV7-9 to TRBJ2-7; 8 nucleotides line up with TRBD1. Trimming at V came to 5 bases and at J to 3 bases, leaving 6 bases not matched to a gene. Germline V lookup: CDR1 SEHNR, CDR2 FQNEAQ (reference sequence). The CDR3 contains 14 residues.

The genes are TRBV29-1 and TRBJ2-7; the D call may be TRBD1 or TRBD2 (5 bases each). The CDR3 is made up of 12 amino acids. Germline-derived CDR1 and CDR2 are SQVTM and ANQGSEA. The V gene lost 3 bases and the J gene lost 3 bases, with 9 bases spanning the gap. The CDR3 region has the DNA TGCAGCGTTGAGAAGGGGAGCTACGAGCAGTACTTC. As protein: CSVEKGSYEQYF.

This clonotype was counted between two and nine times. The CDR3 region has the DNA TGTGCCAGCAGTGCAACAGGGGGCCTCACTGAAGCTTTCTTT. It codes for CASSATGGLTEAFF. The chain joins TRBV6-5 to TRBJ1-1; 9 positions match TRBD1. CDR1 is MNHEY, CDR2 SVGAGI, per germline. The CDR3 is made up of 14 amino acids. With V trimmed by 5 bases and J by 4 bases, 5 bases remained unmatched.

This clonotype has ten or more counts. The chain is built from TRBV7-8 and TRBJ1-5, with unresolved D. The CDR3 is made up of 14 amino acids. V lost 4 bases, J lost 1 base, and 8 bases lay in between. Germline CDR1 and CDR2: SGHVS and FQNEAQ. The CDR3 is CASSSLPSNQPQHF. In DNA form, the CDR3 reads TGTGCCAGCAGCTCCCTTCCCAGCAATCAGCCCCAGCATTTT.

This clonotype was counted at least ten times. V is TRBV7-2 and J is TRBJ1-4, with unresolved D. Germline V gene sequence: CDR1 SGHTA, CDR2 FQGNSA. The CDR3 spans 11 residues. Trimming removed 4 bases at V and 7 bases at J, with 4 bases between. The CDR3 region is CASSSGEKLFF. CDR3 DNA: TGTGCCAGCAGCTCCGGTGAAAAACTGTTTTTT.

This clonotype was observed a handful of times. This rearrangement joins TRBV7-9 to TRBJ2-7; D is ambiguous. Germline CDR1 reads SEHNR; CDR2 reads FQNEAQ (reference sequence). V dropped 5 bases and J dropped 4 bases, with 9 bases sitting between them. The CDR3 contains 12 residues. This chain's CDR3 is CASSGRQYEQYF. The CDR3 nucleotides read TGTGCCAGCAGCGGCCGGCAATACGAGCAGTACTTC. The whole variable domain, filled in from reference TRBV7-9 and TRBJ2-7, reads DTGVSQNPRHKITKRGQNVTFRCDPISEHNRLYWYRQTLGQGPEFLTYFQNEAQLEKSRLLSDRFSAERPKGSFSTLEIQRTEQGDSAMYLCASSGRQYEQYFGPGTRLTVT.

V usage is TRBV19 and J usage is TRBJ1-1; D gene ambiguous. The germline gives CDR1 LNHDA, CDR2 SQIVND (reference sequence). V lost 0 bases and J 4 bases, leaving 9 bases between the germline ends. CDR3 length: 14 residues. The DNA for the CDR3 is TGTGCCAGTAGTATAGAGGTGGGTGGCACTGAAGCTTTCTTT. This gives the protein CASSIEVGGTEAFF. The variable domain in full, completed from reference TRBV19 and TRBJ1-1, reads DGGITQSPKYLFRKEGQNVTLSCEQNLNHDAMYWYRQDPGQGLRLIYYSQIVNDFQKGDIAEGYSVSREKKESFPLTVTSAQKNPTAFYLCASSIEVGGTEAFFGQGTRLTVV.

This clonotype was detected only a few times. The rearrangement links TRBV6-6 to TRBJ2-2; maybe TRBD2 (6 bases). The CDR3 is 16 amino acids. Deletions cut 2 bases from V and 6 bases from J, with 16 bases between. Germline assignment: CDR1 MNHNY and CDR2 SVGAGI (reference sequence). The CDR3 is CASSYLPASESGELFF. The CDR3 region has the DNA TGTGCCAGCAGTTACCTCCCGGCTAGCGAGTCCGGGGAGCTGTTTTTT.

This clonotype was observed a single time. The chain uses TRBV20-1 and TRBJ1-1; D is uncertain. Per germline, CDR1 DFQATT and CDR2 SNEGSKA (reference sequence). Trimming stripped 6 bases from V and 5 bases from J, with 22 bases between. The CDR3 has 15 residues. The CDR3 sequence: CSASEDHPVATEAFF. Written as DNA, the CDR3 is TGCAGTGCCTCCGAGGATCACCCCGTGGCGACTGAAGCTTTCTTT.

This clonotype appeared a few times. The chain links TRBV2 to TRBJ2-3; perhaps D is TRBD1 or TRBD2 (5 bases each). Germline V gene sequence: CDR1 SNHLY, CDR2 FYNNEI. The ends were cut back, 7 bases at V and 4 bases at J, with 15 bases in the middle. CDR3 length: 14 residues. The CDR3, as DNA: TGTGCCAGCAAGGGGCAGGGAGTGCCAGATACGCAGTATTTT. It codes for CASKGQGVPDTQYF.

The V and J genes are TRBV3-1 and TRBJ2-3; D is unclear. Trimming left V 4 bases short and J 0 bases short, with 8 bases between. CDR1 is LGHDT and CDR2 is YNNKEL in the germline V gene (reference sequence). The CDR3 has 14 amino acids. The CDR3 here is CASSRSRSTDTQYF. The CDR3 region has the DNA TGTGCCAGCAGCCGGTCCCGAAGCACAGATACGCAGTATTTT.